Presented here are 21 T cell receptor beta chains from one specimen sequenced in a study of blood T cell repertoires in COVID-19. Data came from immunoSEQ multiplex PCR; TCRdb stores just in-frame clones and leaves some out. This sample yields a few hundred thousand clones, of which roughly 86% are seen a single time; 2% to 2.5% belongs to the top ten. Sequencing was done on a sample of peripheral blood. The receptors stem from a woman aged 45 to 65 with acute or convalescent COVID-19.

J is TRBJ2-7 and V is TRBV3-1 (or the pseudogene TRBV3-2); TRBD1 might be the D (5 bases). The germline V gene encodes CDR1 LGHDT and CDR2 YNNKEL (reference sequence). The V and J ends lost 6 bases and 4 bases respectively, with 7 bases between them. CDR3 size: 11 residues. CDR3 protein: CASRDRYEQYF. The CDR3 region has the DNA TGTGCCAGCAGAGACAGATACGAGCAGTACTTC.

This rearrangement joins TRBV19 to TRBJ1-1; weak D call: TRBD1 (5 bases). The length of the CDR3 is 13 residues. Trimming left V 7 bases short and J 0 bases short, with 9 bases between. Germline V lookup: CDR1 LNHDA, CDR2 SQIVND (reference sequence). DNA of the CDR3: TGTGCCAGTACCCTACAGGTGAACACTGAAGCTTTCTTT. Encoded protein: CASTLQVNTEAFF.

The table lists this clone with a few counts. The chain employs TRBV6-5 and TRBJ2-6; 7 bases fit TRBD1. The V and J ends lost 8 bases and 3 bases, in that order; junction bases with no gene match: 4. The CDR3 contains 14 residues. CDR1 is MNHEY, CDR2 SVGAGI, per germline. The CDR3 here is CASRTGFGANVLTF. The CDR3 nucleotides are TGTGCCAGCCGGACAGGTTTTGGGGCCAACGTCCTGACTTTC.

In this sample, this clone turned up a few times. V usage is TRBV27 and J usage is TRBJ1-1; the match to TRBD1 covers 7 bases. The CDR3 has 16 amino acids. Trimming at V came to 6 bases and at J to 1 base, leaving 11 bases not matched to a gene. Per germline, CDR1 MNHEY and CDR2 SMNVEV (reference sequence). The CDR3 DNA reads TGTGCCAGCAGCCCCGTTCTGGACAGGAAGAACACTGAAGCTTTCTTT. Translation gives CASSPVLDRKNTEAFF.

The chain joins TRBV7-9 to TRBJ1-4; D unresolved. This CDR3 contains 13 residues. Germline-derived CDR1 and CDR2 are SEHNR and FQNEAQ (reference sequence). Trimming pared 3 bases from V and 8 bases from J, leaving 10 bases between. The CDR3 DNA reads TGTGCCAGCAGCTTCGGGGTGGGCGAAAAACTGTTTTTT. As protein: CASSFGVGEKLFF.

This rearrangement joins TRBV9 to TRBJ2-1; D gene ambiguous. The germline V and J ends were trimmed by 6 bases and 0 bases, with 13 bases remaining between them. Germline assignment: CDR1 SGDLS and CDR2 YYNGEE. CDR3 length equals 15 residues. This chain's CDR3 is CASTPGLSSYNEQFF. The DNA of the CDR3 is TGTGCCAGCACCCCTGGTCTTAGCTCCTACAATGAGCAGTTCTTC.

The V and J genes are TRBV24-1 and TRBJ2-5, with a tentative D call TRBD1 (5 bases). Looked up from germline, CDR1 is KGHDR and CDR2 is SFDVKD. Trimming removed 4 bases at V and 2 bases at J, with 10 bases between. The CDR3 sequence is 14 residues long. The CDR3 DNA follows: TGTGCCACCAGTGACCCGACAGAACAAGAGACCCAGTACTTC. Its translation is CATSDPTEQETQYF.

The CDR3 spells CATSDRGTTYQETQYF. CDR3 bases: TGTGCCACCAGTGATAGAGGGACAACCTACCAAGAGACCCAGTACTTC. The chain combines TRBV24-1 with TRBJ2-5, with D possibly being TRBD1 (6 bases). Trimming cost V 3 bases and J 0 bases, with 13 bases left between them. From germline, CDR1 is KGHDR and CDR2 SFDVKD. This CDR3 spans 16 amino acids.

The rearrangement joins TRBV9 to TRBJ1-4, with 7 bases that match TRBD1. The CDR3 runs 16 residues. The V segment lost 3 bases and the J segment 6 bases; nucleotides outside the gene matches: 11. From germline, CDR1 is SGDLS and CDR2 YYNGEE. CDR3 protein: CASSERPGQSDEKLFF. Written as DNA, the CDR3 is TGTGCCAGCAGCGAGCGGCCGGGACAGTCGGATGAAAAACTGTTTTTT.

The chain is built from TRBV18 and TRBJ2-7; 7 positions agree with TRBD2. Trimming took 3 bases from V and 1 from J; bases not matched to a gene: 6. Germline-derived CDR1 and CDR2 are KGHSH and LQKENI. CDR3 length: 15 residues. CDR3 coding DNA: TGTGCCAGCTCACCTGCGGGGAGGGCATCCTACGAGCAGTACTTC. It codes for CASSPAGRASYEQYF.

This clone has more than one count but fewer than ten. Here the CDR3 DNA reads TGCAGCGGTGAGAGAAATGAAAAACTGTTTTTT. Protein sequence: CSGERNEKLFF. The V call is TRBV29-1, the J call TRBJ1-4; D ambiguous. In germline, CDR1 is SQVTM, CDR2 ANQGSEA. This CDR3 is 11 amino acids long. Trimming cost V 7 bases and J 5 bases, with 8 bases left between them.

The chain links TRBV18 to TRBJ1-2; the match to TRBD1 covers 11 bases. The trim removed 4 bases at V and 5 bases at J, leaving 3 bases unmatched. Germline V gives CDR1 KGHSH, CDR2 LQKENI. The CDR3 runs to 14 residues. The CDR3 sequence: CASSRRDRGYGYTF. CDR3 coding DNA: TGTGCCAGCTCACGCCGGGACAGGGGGTATGGCTACACCTTC.

The chain uses TRBV5-1 and TRBJ2-5, with D hard to call. Germline-derived CDR1 and CDR2 are SGHRS and YFSETQ. The CDR3 is 14 residues long. V gave up 0 bases and J gave up 1 base, with 7 bases separating them. In DNA form, the CDR3 reads TGCGCCAGCAGCTTGGGTCAGTTCCAAGAGACCCAGTACTTC. Amino acid sequence: CASSLGQFQETQYF.

V gene TRBV27 combines with J gene TRBJ2-4, with D tentatively TRBD1 (5 bases). The CDR3 extends over 18 amino acids. Germline V gene lookup returns CDR1 MNHEY and CDR2 SMNVEV (reference sequence). Trimming pared 8 bases from V and 0 bases from J, leaving 23 bases between. CDR3 sequence (DNA): TGTGCCAGCGAACGCTCGAGACAGTCCCCCTTAGCCAAAAACATTCAGTACTTC. Residues: CASERSRQSPLAKNIQYF.

This chain connects TRBV3-1 (or the pseudogene TRBV3-2) to TRBJ2-5; possibly TRBD1 for D (5 bases). There are 14 residues in the CDR3. Trimming left V 0 bases short and J 5 bases short, with 10 bases between. Germline V gene sequence: CDR1 LGHDT, CDR2 YNNKEL (reference sequence). This CDR3 is CASSQDPQGETQYF. As DNA, the CDR3 is TGTGCCAGCAGCCAAGATCCCCAGGGCGAGACCCAGTACTTC.

V is TRBV24-1 and J is TRBJ1-1; 7 bases match TRBD1. Germline assignment: CDR1 KGHDR and CDR2 SFDVKD. The CDR3 runs to 15 residues. V lost 5 bases, J lost 5 bases, and 10 bases stayed unmatched. CDR3 DNA: TGTGCCACCAGTGGTCGGACAGGTGGGCAGACTGAAGCTTTCTTT. Amino acids: CATSGRTGGQTEAFF.

Only a few counts were recorded for this clone. Here the CDR3 reads CASSRGSAYEQYF. As DNA, the CDR3 is TGTGCCAGCAGCAGGGGAAGCGCCTACGAGCAGTACTTC. This chain connects TRBV6-5 to TRBJ2-7; possible D gene TRBD1, 6 bases. With 6 bases removed from V and 2 bases from J, the gap between germline ends came to 11 bases. This CDR3 region has 13 residues. From germline, CDR1 is MNHEY and CDR2 SVGAGI.

Details on this clone: This sample includes further DNA sequences coding for the same CDR3. The chain is built from TRBV28 and TRBJ2-3; D might be TRBD1 (6 bases). From germline, CDR1 is MDHEN and CDR2 SYDVKM. There are 12 residues in the CDR3. The V and J ends lost 7 bases and 1 base respectively, with 6 bases between them. CDR3 DNA: TGTGCCAGCACAGGGGGCACAGATACGCAGTATTTT. Protein sequence: CASTGGTDTQYF.

This clone was recorded only once. The CDR3 DNA reads TGTGCCAGCAGTGAGGCCCCACCTACTAGCGGGAGCCTGTACGAGCAGTACTTC. This codes for CASSEAPPTSGSLYEQYF. The genes are TRBV6-4 and TRBJ2-7; TRBD2 agrees at 11 bases. V dropped 3 bases and J dropped 4; count of bases not matched to a gene: 14. CDR3 size: 18 residues. Germline V gene sequence: CDR1 MRHNA, CDR2 SNTAGT.

This chain joins TRBV4-2 and TRBJ1-2; 10 positions agree with TRBD1. Germline V gene lookup returns CDR1 LGHNA and CDR2 YNFKEQ. The CDR3 totals 16 residues. V lost 2 bases, J lost 5 bases, and 8 bases stayed unmatched. CDR3 in amino acids: CASSQPGQGEEYGYTF. In DNA form, the CDR3 reads TGTGCCAGCAGCCAACCCGGACAGGGGGAAGAGTATGGCTACACCTTC.

V is TRBV11-2 and J is TRBJ2-5; TRBD2 might be the D (5 bases). The V end was cut by 1 base, the J end by 5 bases, with 11 bases between. Germline lookup yields CDR1 SGHAT and CDR2 FQNNGV. This CDR3 has 14 amino acids. DNA for the CDR3: TGTGCCAGCAGCTTAGTCGGAGGAGGTGAGACCCAGTACTTC. Protein sequence: CASSLVGGGETQYF.